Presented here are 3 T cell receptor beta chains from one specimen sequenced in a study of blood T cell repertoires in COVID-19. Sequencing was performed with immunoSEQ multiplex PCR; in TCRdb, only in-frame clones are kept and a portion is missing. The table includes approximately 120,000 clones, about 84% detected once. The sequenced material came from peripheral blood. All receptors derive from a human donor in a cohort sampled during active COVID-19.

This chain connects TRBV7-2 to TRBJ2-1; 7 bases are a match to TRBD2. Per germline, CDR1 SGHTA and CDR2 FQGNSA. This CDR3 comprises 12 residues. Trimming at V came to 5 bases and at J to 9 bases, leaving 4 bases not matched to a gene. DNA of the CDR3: TGTGCCAGCAGCCGGTCGGGGGGTGAGCAGTTCTTC. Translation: CASSRSGGEQFF.

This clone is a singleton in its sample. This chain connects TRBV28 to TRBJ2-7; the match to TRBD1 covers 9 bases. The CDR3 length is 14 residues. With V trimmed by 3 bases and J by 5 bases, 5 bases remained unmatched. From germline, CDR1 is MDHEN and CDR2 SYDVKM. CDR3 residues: CASSFRDRDNEQYF. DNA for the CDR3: TGTGCCAGCAGTTTCCGGGACAGGGACAACGAGCAGTACTTC. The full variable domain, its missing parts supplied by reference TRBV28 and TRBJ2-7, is DVKVTQSSRYLVKRTGEKVFLECVQDMDHENMFWYRQDPGLGLRLIYFSYDVKMKEKGDIPEGYSVSREKKERFSLILESASTNQTSMYLCASSFRDRDNEQYFGPGTRLTVT.

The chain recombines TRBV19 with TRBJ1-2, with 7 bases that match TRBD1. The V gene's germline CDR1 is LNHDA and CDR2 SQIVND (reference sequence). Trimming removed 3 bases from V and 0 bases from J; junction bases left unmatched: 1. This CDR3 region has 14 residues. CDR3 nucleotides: TGTGCCAGTAGTATTACAGGGGCTAACTATGGCTACACCTTC. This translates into CASSITGANYGYTF.